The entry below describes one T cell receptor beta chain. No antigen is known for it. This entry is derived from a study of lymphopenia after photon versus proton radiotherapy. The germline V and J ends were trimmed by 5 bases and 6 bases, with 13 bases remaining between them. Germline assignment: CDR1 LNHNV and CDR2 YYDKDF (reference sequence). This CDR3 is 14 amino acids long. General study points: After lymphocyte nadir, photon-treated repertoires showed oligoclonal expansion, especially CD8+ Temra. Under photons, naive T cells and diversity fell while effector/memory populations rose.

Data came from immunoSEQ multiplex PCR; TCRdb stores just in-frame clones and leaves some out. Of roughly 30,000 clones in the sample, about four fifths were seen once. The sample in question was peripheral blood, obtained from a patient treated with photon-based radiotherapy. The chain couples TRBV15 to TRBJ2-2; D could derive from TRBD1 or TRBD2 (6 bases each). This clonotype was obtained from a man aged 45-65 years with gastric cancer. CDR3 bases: TGTGCCACCAGCCTTCCGGGGGCATCCGGGGAGCTGTTTTTT. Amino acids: CATSLPGASGELFF.